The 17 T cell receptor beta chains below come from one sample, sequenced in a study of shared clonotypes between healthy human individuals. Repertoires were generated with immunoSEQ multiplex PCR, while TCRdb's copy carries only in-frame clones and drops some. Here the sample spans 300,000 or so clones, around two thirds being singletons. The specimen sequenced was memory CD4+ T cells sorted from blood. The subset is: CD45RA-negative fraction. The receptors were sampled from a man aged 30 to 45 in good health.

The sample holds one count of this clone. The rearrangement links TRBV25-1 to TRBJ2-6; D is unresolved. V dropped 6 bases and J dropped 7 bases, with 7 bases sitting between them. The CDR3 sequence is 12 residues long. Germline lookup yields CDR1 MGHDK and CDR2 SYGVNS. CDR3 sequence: CASSSFANVLTF. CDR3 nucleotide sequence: TGTGCCAGCAGCAGCTTTGCCAACGTCCTGACTTTC.

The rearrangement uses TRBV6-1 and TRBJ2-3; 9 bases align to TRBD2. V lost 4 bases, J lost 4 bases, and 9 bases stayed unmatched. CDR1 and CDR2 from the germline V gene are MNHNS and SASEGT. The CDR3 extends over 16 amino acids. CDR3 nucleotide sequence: TGTGCCAGCAGTGTACGGACTAGCGCTTTTCCAGATACGCAGTATTTT. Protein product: CASSVRTSAFPDTQYF.

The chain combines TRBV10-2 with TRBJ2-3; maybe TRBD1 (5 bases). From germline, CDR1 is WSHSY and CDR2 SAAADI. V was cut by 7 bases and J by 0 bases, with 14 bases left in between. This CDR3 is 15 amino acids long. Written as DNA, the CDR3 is TGCGCCAGCATCGAGGCTGGGGCTAGCACAGATACGCAGTATTTT. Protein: CASIEAGASTDTQYF.

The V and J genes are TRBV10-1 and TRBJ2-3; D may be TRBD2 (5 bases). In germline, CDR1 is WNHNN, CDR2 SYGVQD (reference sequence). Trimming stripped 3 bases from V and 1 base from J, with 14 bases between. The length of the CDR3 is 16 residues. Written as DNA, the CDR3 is TGCGCCAGCAGTGATAGCCTAGCCGGACGCACAGATACGCAGTATTTT. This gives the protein CASSDSLAGRTDTQYF.

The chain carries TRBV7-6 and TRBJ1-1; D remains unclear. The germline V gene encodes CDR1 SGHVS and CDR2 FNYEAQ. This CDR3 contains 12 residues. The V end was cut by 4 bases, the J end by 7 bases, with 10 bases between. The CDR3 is CASSSWEGEAFF. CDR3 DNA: TGTGCCAGCAGCTCCTGGGAGGGTGAAGCTTTCTTT.

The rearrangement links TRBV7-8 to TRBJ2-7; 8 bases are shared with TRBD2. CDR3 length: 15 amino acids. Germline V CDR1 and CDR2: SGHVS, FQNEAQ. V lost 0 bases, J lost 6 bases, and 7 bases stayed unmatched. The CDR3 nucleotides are TGTGCCAGCAGCTTAGCGCGGGGGGCGCATGGCGAGCAGTACTTC. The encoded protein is CASSLARGAHGEQYF.

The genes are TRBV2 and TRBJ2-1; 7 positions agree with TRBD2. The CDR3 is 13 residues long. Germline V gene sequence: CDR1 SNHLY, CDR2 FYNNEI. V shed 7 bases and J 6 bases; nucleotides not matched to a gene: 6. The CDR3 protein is CASMLAAINEQFF. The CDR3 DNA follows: TGTGCCAGCATGCTAGCGGCGATCAATGAGCAGTTCTTC.

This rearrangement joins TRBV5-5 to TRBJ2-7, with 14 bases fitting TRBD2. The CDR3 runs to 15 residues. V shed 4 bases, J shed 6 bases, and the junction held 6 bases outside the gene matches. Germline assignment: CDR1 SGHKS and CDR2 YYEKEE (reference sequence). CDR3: CASSQTSGRASEQYF. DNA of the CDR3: TGTGCCAGCAGCCAGACTAGCGGGAGGGCCTCCGAGCAGTACTTC.

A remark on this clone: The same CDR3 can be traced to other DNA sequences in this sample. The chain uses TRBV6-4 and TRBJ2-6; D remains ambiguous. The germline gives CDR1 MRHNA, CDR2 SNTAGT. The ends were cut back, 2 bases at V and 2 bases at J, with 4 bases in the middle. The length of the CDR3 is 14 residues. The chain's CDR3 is CASSDGAGANVLTF. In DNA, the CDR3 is TGTGCCAGCAGTGACGGCGCTGGGGCCAACGTCCTGACTTTC.

The CDR3 DNA follows: TGCGCCAGCAGGACACAGGGGGCCGGCAATGAGCAGTTCTTC. As protein: CASRTQGAGNEQFF. The chain uses TRBV5-1 and TRBJ2-1; 9 bases are shared with TRBD1. CDR3 length: 14 residues. CDR1 and CDR2 from the germline V gene are SGHRS and YFSETQ. J gave up 6 bases and V 5 bases, and 6 bases lay outside the gene matches.

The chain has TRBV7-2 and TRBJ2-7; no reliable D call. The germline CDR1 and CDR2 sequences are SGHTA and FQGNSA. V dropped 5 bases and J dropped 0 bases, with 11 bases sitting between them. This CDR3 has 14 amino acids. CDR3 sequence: CASSQRQASYEQYF. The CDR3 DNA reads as TGTGCCAGCAGCCAAAGGCAGGCCTCCTACGAGCAGTACTTC.

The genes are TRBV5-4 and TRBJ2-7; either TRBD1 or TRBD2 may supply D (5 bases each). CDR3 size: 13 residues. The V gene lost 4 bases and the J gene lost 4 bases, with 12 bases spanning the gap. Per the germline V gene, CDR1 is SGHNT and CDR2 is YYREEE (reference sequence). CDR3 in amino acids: CASSTGREYEQYF. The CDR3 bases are TGTGCCAGCAGCACGGGACGAGAGTACGAGCAGTACTTC.

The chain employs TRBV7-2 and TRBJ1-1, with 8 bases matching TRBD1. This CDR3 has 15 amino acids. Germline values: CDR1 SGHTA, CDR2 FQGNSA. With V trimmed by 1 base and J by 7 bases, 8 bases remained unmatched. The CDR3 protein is CASSLDGQGAIEAFF. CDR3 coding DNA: TGTGCCAGCAGCTTAGACGGGCAGGGGGCCATTGAAGCTTTCTTT.

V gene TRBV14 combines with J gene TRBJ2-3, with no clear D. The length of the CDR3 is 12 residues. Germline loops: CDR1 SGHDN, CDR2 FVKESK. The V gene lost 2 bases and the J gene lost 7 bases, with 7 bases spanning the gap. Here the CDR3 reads CASSQISYTQYF. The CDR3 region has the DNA TGTGCCAGCAGCCAAATTAGCTATACGCAGTATTTT.

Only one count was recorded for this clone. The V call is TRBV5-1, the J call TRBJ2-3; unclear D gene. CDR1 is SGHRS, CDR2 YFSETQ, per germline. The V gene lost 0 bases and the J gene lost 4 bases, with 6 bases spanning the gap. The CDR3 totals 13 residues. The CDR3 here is CASSLARADTQYF. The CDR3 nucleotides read TGCGCCAGCAGCTTGGCTAGGGCAGATACGCAGTATTTT.

The CDR3 reads CASSSPYNEQFF. The CDR3 nucleotides read TGTGCCAGCAGTTCTCCTTACAATGAGCAGTTCTTC. The genes are TRBV28 and TRBJ2-1; D is unresolved. V lost 4 bases, J lost 4 bases, and 5 bases lay in between. CDR3 length: 12 residues. The germline V gene has CDR1 MDHEN and CDR2 SYDVKM.

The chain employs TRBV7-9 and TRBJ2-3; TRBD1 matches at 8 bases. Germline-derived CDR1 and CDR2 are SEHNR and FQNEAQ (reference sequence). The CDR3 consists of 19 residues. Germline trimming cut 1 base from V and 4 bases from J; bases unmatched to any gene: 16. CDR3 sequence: CASSLGLSGQGFIADTQYF. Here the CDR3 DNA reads TGTGCCAGCAGCTTAGGGCTTTCCGGACAGGGTTTTATTGCAGATACGCAGTATTTT.